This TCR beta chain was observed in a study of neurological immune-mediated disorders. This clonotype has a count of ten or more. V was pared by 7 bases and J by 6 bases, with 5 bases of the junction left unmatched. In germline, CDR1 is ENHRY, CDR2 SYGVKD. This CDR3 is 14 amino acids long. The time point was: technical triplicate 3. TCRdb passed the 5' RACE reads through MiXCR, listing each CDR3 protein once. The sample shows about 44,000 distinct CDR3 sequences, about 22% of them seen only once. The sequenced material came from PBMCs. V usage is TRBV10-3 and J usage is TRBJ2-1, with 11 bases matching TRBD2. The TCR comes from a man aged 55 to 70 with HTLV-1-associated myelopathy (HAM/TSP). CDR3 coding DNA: TGTGCCATCAATTCGGGACTAGCGGTCAATGAGCAGTTCTTC. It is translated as CAINSGLAVNEQFF.